These 22 T cell receptor beta chains share one sample of origin, sequenced in a study of T-cell reconstitution after alpha-beta-depleted transplantation in children. TCRbeta library preparation incorporated unique molecular identifiers. TCRdb processed the PCR reads anew with MiXCR; each CDR3 protein has one entry. Here the sample spans approximately 500,000 distinct CDR3 sequences, 27% being singletons. Source: PBMCs, taken before TCRalphabeta/CD19-depleted stem cell transplant. These TCRs come from a boy under two years old with Wiskott-Aldrich syndrome, due to receive a stem cell transplant.

CDR3 amino acids: CASSLTPGLRTDTQYF. CDR3 nucleotides: TGCGCCAGCAGCTTGACCCCGGGACTCCGCACAGATACGCAGTATTTT. The chain has TRBV5-1 and TRBJ2-3; D may be TRBD2 (6 bases). The V end was cut by 1 base, the J end by 1 base, with 13 bases between. The CDR3 is 16 residues long. Germline CDR1 SGHRS, CDR2 YFSETQ.

In its sample, this clonotype was seen a few times. This chain links TRBV5-1 with TRBJ2-1; a possible D gene is TRBD2 (6 bases). The germline CDR1 and CDR2 sequences are SGHRS and YFSETQ. The CDR3 is made up of 14 amino acids. The germline V and J ends were trimmed by 4 bases and 6 bases, with 14 bases remaining between them. CDR3 residues: CASSVGSTGNEQFF. CDR3 in DNA: TGCGCCAGCAGCGTCGGGAGTACGGGCAATGAGCAGTTCTTC.

CDR3 sequence (DNA): TGTGCCAGCAGCCAAGTCCTTTCGCCAGGGGTTCACCGTCTCGACGAGCAGTACTTC. This encodes CASSQVLSPGVHRLDEQYF. The chain joins TRBV3-1 to TRBJ2-7; possible D gene TRBD1, 6 bases. From germline, CDR1 is LGHDT and CDR2 YNNKEL (reference sequence). The CDR3 has 19 residues. V dropped 1 base and J dropped 5 bases, with 27 bases sitting between them.

This clonotype was seen a few times. The chain is built from TRBV12-3 or TRBV12-4 and TRBJ2-5, with 8 positions matching TRBD2. The CDR3 length is 15 residues. V trimming: 3 bases; J trimming: 4 bases; junction bases outside the gene matches: 7. CDR3 DNA: TGTGCCAGCAGTTTTGGCGGGAGCGGGGGAGAGACCCAGTACTTC. As protein: CASSFGGSGGETQYF.

There are a few counts of this clonotype. The genes are TRBV20-1 and TRBJ1-1; 7 positions agree with TRBD1. This CDR3 comprises 16 residues. V was clipped by 0 bases and J by 1 base; unmatched bases: 8. CDR1 is DFQATT, CDR2 SNEGSKA, per germline (reference sequence). The CDR3 bases are TGCAGTGCTAGAGAACAGGGGTTTGCGGAGAACACTGAAGCTTTCTTT. Translating it yields CSAREQGFAENTEAFF.

This clonotype was counted only a few times. V is TRBV5-6 and J is TRBJ2-1; possible D gene TRBD2, 6 bases. The ends were cut back, 1 base at V and 4 bases at J, with 9 bases in the middle. Germline V gene sequence: CDR1 SGHDT, CDR2 YYEEEE. This CDR3 is 14 amino acids long. The CDR3 DNA is TGTGCCAGCAGCTTGACCCGGGAGTACAATGAGCAGTTCTTC. As protein: CASSLTREYNEQFF.

This clonotype was picked up a small number of times. The chain is built from TRBV3-1 and TRBJ2-1; 7 bases map to TRBD2. CDR3 length: 16 residues. Germline V gene lookup returns CDR1 LGHDT and CDR2 YNNKEL (reference sequence). J lost 4 bases, V lost 0 bases, and 6 bases had no gene match. The CDR3 DNA reads TGTGCCAGCAGCCAAGATCGGGACTACCGATACAATGAGCAGTTCTTC. Translation: CASSQDRDYRYNEQFF.

This clonotype was counted only a few times. The chain is built from TRBV5-1 and TRBJ1-1; 8 bases fit TRBD1. CDR1 and CDR2 (germline): SGHRS, YFSETQ. V gave up 4 bases and J gave up 4 bases; unmatched junction bases: 3. The CDR3 sequence is 13 residues long. The CDR3: CASSQTGVTEAFF. The CDR3 DNA reads as TGCGCCAGCAGCCAGACAGGGGTCACTGAAGCTTTCTTT.

The V call is TRBV29-1, the J call TRBJ1-2, with a tentative D call TRBD1 (5 bases). The germline V gene encodes CDR1 SQVTM and CDR2 ANQGSEA. V shed 0 bases and J shed 5 bases, with 13 bases lying between them. CDR3 length: 14 amino acids. In DNA form, the CDR3 reads TGCAGCGTTGAAGATCAGGAAGCAGGGTATGGCTACACCTTC. Translation: CSVEDQEAGYGYTF.

V usage is TRBV20-1 and J usage is TRBJ1-1; possibly TRBD1 for D (5 bases). This CDR3 has 12 amino acids. The V end was cut by 5 bases, the J end by 1 base, with 8 bases between. Germline CDR1 DFQATT, CDR2 SNEGSKA (reference sequence). The CDR3 DNA reads as TGCAGTGCTGGGACGGGGAACACTGAAGCTTTCTTT. Its translation: CSAGTGNTEAFF.

This chain joins TRBV5-6 and TRBJ2-5; 12 bases map to TRBD2. Germline V gene lookup returns CDR1 SGHDT and CDR2 YYEEEE. This CDR3 has 14 residues. Losses at the gene ends were 4 bases for V and 7 bases for J; bases not matched to a gene: 5. The CDR3 nucleotides are TGTGCCAGCAGCCCGACTAGCGGGAGTCCGACCCAGTACTTC. It codes for CASSPTSGSPTQYF. The entire variable domain, with the rest obtained from reference TRBV5-6 and TRBJ2-5, is as follows: DAGVTQSPTHLIKTRGQQVTLRCSPKSGHDTVSWYQQALGQGPQFIFQYYEEEERQRGNFPDRFSGHQFPNYSSELNVNALLLGDSALYLCASSPTSGSPTQYFGPGTRLLVL.

The chain's CDR3 is CASSSRTSGRAQQYF. CDR3 coding DNA: TGTGCCAGCAGTTCTCGGACTAGCGGGAGGGCCCAGCAGTACTTC. This chain joins TRBV28 and TRBJ2-7; 15 nucleotides align to TRBD2. J gave up 8 bases and V 4 bases, and 6 bases lay outside the gene matches. CDR1 is MDHEN and CDR2 is SYDVKM in the germline V gene. CDR3 size: 15 residues.

CDR3 amino acids: CASSGPRDEGTGNTGELFF. The CDR3 nucleotides are TGTGCCAGCAGTGGGCCGCGGGATGAAGGGACTGGTAACACCGGGGAGCTGTTTTTT. The V gene is TRBV12-3 or TRBV12-4, the J gene TRBJ2-2; D is possibly TRBD2 (6 bases). This CDR3 spans 19 amino acids. The V end lost 5 bases, the J end lost 2 bases, and 24 bases lay between the germline ends.

The chain recombines TRBV5-5 with TRBJ1-4; no clear D gene. Germline V lookup: CDR1 SGHKS, CDR2 YYEKEE (reference sequence). V lost 1 base and J 8 bases, leaving 15 bases between the germline ends. CDR3 length: 15 amino acids. The CDR3: CASSLRRNFNEKLFF. The CDR3 DNA reads as TGTGCCAGCAGCTTGCGGCGGAACTTTAACGAAAAACTGTTTTTT.

This clonotype appeared a few times. The genes are TRBV5-4 and TRBJ2-2; 7 nucleotides match TRBD2. J lost 0 bases, V lost 0 bases, and 2 bases had no gene match. Germline CDR1 reads SGHNT; CDR2 reads YYREEE (reference sequence). The CDR3 consists of 16 residues. The CDR3 reads CASSLGSGTNTGELFF. The DNA of the CDR3 is TGTGCCAGCAGCTTGGGAAGCGGGACGAACACCGGGGAGCTGTTTTTT.

This clonotype was seen a handful of times. This chain links TRBV7-6 with TRBJ1-1; D is possibly TRBD1 (6 bases). From germline, CDR1 is SGHVS and CDR2 FNYEAQ. The V and J ends lost 1 base and 6 bases respectively, with 15 bases between them. CDR3 length: 15 residues. The CDR3 spells CASSLEGQGRSEAFF. In DNA form, the CDR3 reads TGTGCCAGCAGCTTAGAAGGGCAGGGGAGGTCTGAAGCTTTCTTT. The variable domain in full, with the rest retrieved from reference TRBV7-6 and TRBJ1-1, is GAGVSQSPRYKVTKRGQDVALRCDPISGHVSLYWYRQALGQGPEFLTYFNYEAQQDKSGLPNDRFSAERPEGSISTLTIQRTEQRDSAMYRCASSLEGQGRSEAFFGQGTRLTVV.

This clonotype was seen a handful of times. The chain has TRBV5-5 and TRBJ2-7; 12 positions match TRBD2. CDR3 length: 17 amino acids. Per germline, CDR1 SGHKS and CDR2 YYEKEE (reference sequence). V was pared by 0 bases and J by 0 bases, with 4 bases of the junction left unmatched. The DNA for the CDR3 is TGTGCCAGCAGCTTGGGCCTAGCGGGAGGGAGCTCCTACGAGCAGTACTTC. Translating it yields CASSLGLAGGSSYEQYF.

The chain carries TRBV5-1 and TRBJ1-5, with TRBD1 as a possible D gene (5 bases). The germline V gene encodes CDR1 SGHRS and CDR2 YFSETQ. V lost 3 bases and J lost 5, with 9 bases in between. The CDR3 runs 13 residues. CDR3 amino acids: CASSYDSHQPQHF. The CDR3 DNA sequence: TGCGCCAGCAGCTACGACAGCCATCAGCCCCAGCATTTT. Full variable domain (missing parts from reference TRBV5-1 and TRBJ1-5): KAGVTQTPRYLIKTRGQQVTLSCSPISGHRSVSWYQQTPGQGLQFLFEYFSETQRNKGNFPGRFSGRQFSNSRSEMNVSTLELGDSALYLCASSYDSHQPQHFGDGTRLSIL.

This sequence joins TRBV20-1 and TRBJ2-3, with 12 bases that match TRBD1. Germline trimming cut 5 bases from V and 5 bases from J; bases unmatched to any gene: 17. The CDR3 has 18 amino acids. Germline assignment: CDR1 DFQATT and CDR2 SNEGSKA (reference sequence). The CDR3 here is CSAGDRGPWEKGKDTQYF. Written as DNA, the CDR3 is TGCAGTGCTGGGGACAGGGGGCCGTGGGAGAAGGGGAAAGATACGCAGTATTTT.

This clonotype was counted between two and nine times. The rearrangement uses TRBV20-1 and TRBJ2-1; TRBD2 aligns across 14 bases. This CDR3 is 16 amino acids long. The V gene end was trimmed by 6 bases and the J gene end by 8 bases; junction bases not matched to a gene: 12. Per germline, CDR1 DFQATT and CDR2 SNEGSKA (reference sequence). The CDR3 DNA reads as TGCAGTGCGCAGACTAGCGGGAGGGCTTTCGGTGATGAGCAGTTCTTC. Its protein is CSAQTSGRAFGDEQFF.

The chain uses TRBV20-1 and TRBJ2-1; 11 positions agree with TRBD2. The trim removed 6 bases at V and 5 bases at J, leaving 6 bases unmatched. CDR1 is DFQATT and CDR2 is SNEGSKA in the germline V gene (reference sequence). The CDR3 runs 14 residues. The CDR3 sequence is CSAGGLAVNNEQFF. As DNA, the CDR3 is TGCAGTGCGGGGGGACTAGCGGTAAACAATGAGCAGTTCTTC.

The chain joins TRBV12-3 or TRBV12-4 to TRBJ1-4, with 8 positions matching TRBD1. The CDR3 extends over 14 amino acids. Losses at the gene ends were 3 bases for V and 14 bases for J; bases not matched to a gene: 11. For the CDR3, the DNA is TGTGCCAGCAGTTTTGGAACAGGGGGGTTTGAGCTGTTTTTT. Residues: CASSFGTGGFELFF.